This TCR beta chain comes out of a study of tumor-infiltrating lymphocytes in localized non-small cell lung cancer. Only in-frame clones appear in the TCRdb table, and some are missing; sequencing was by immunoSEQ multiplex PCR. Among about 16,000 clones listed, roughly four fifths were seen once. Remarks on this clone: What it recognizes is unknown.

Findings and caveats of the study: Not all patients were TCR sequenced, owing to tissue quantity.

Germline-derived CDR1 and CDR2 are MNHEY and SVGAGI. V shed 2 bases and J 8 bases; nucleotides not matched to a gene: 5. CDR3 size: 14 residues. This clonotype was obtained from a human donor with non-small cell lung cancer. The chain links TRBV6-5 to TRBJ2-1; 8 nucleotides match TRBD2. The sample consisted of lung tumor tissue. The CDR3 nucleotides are TGTGCCAGCAGTTACCAGAACGGGGGGGATGAGCAGTTCTTC. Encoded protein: CASSYQNGGDEQFF.